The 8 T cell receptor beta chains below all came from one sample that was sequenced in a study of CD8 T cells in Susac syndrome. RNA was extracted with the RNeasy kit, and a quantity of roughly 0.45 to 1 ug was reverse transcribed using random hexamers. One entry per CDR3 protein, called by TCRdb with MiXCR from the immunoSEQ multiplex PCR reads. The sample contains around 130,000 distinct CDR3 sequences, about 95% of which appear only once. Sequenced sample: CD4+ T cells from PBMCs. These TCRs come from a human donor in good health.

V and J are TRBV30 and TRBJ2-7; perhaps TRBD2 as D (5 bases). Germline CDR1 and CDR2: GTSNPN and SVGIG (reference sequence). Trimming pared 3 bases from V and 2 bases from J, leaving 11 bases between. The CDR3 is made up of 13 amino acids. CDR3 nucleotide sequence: TGTGCCTGGAGCCAGGAGGTTGCCTACGAGCAGTACTTC. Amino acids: CAWSQEVAYEQYF.

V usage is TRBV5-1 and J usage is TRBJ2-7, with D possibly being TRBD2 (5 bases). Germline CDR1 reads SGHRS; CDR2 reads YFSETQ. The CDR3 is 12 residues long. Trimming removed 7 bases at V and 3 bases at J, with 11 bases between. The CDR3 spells CASSGVFYEQYF. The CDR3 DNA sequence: TGCGCCAGCTCCGGGGTCTTCTACGAGCAGTACTTC.

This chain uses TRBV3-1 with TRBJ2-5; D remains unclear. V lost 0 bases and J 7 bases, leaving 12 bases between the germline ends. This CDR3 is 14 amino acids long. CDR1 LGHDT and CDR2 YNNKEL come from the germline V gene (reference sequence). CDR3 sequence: CASSQDRLEGTQYF. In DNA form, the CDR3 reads TGTGCCAGCAGCCAAGATAGGCTAGAAGGGACCCAGTACTTC.

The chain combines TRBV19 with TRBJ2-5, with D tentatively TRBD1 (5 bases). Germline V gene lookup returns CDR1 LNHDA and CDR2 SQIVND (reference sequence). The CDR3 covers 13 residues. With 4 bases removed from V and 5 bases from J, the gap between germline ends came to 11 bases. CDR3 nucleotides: TGTGCCAGTAGTACGACAGTTCTGGAGACCCAGTACTTC. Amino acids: CASSTTVLETQYF.

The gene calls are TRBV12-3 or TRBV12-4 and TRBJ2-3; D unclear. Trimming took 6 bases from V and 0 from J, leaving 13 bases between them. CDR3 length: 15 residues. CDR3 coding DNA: TGTGCCAGCAGGGAATCTTTTAGAAGCACAGATACGCAGTATTTT. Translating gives CASRESFRSTDTQYF.

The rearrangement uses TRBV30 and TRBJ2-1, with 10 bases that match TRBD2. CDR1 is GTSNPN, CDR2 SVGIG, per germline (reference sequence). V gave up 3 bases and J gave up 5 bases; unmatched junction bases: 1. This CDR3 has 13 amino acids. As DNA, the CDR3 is TGTGCCTGGAGGGGACTAGCGAACAATGAGCAGTTCTTC. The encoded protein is CAWRGLANNEQFF.

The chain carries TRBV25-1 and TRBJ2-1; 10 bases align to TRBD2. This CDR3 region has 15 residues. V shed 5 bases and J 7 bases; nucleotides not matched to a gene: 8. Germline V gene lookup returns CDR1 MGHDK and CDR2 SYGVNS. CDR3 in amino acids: CASSRKAGGGNEQFF. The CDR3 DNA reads TGTGCCAGCAGTCGTAAAGCGGGAGGGGGTAATGAGCAGTTCTTC.

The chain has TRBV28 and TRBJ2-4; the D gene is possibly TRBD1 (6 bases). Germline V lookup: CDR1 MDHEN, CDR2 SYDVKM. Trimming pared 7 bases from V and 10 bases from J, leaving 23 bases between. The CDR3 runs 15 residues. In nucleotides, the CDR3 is TGTGCCAGCACCTCGCGGACAGATACCGTATTTATTCAGTACTTC. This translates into CASTSRTDTVFIQYF.